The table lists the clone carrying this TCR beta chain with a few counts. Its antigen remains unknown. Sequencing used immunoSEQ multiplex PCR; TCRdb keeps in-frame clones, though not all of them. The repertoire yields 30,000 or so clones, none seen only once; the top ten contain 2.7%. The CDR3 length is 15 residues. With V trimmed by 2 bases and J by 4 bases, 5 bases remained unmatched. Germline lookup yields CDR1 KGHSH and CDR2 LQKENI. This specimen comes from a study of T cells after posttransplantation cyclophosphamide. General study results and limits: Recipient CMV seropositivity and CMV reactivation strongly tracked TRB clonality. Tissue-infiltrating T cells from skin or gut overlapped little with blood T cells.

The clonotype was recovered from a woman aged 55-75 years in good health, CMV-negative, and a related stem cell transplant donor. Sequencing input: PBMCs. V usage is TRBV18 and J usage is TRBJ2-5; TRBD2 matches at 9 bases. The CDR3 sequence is CASSPNQAGGETQYF. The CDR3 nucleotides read TGTGCCAGCTCACCAAATCAAGCGGGAGGAGAGACCCAGTACTTC.